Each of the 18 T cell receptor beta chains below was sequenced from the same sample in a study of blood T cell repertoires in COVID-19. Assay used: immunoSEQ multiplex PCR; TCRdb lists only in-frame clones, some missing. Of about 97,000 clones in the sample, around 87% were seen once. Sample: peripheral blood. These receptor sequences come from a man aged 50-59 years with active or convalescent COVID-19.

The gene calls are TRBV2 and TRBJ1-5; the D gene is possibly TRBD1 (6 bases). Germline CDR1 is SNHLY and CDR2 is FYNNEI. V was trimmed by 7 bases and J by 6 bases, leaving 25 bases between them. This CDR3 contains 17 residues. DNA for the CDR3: TGTGCCAGCATACAGGGAATCCAACCGGACGGACCTCAGCCCCAGCATTTT. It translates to CASIQGIQPDGPQPQHF.

The CDR3 loop reads CASSTRDRGRVNGYTF. The CDR3, as DNA: TGTGCCAGCAGCACCCGGGACAGGGGGCGCGTGAATGGCTACACCTTC. V and J are TRBV21-1 and TRBJ1-2; the D segment call TRBD1 is taken from the table without a DNA check. TRBV21-1 is recorded as a pseudogene. This CDR3 region has 16 residues.

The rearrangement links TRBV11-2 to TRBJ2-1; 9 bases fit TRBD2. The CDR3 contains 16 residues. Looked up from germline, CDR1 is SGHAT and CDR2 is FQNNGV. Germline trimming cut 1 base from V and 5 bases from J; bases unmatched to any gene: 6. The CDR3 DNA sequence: TGTGCCAGCAGCTTAGGTCCGCGGGGGGGTAACAATGAGCAGTTCTTC. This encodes CASSLGPRGGNNEQFF.

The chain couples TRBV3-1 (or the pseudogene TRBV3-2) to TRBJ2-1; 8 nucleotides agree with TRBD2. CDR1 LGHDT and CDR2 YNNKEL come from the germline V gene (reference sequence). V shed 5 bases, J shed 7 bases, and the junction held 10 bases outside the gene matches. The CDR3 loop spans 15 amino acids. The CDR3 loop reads CASSSNSGVGNEQFF. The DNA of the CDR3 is TGTGCCAGCAGCTCAAATAGCGGGGTGGGAAATGAGCAGTTCTTC.

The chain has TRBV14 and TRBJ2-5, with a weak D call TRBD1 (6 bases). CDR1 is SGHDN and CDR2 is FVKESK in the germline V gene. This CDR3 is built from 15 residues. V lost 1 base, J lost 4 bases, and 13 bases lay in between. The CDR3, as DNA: TGTGCCAGCAGCCAAGTCAGGGGATGGGGAGAGACCCAGTACTTC. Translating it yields CASSQVRGWGETQYF.

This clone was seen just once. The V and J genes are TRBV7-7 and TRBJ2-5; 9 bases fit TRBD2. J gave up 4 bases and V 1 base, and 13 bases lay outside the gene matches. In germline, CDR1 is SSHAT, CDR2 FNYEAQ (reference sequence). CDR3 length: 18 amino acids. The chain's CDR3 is CASSLGPEGAGGRETQYF. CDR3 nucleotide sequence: TGTGCCAGCAGCTTAGGCCCCGAGGGAGCGGGGGGCCGAGAGACCCAGTACTTC.

The CDR3 DNA reads TGCGCCAGCAGCCAAGCTGGACACTTATCCTATGGCTACACCTTC. It encodes CASSQAGHLSYGYTF. This chain links TRBV4-1 with TRBJ1-2; D is possibly TRBD1 (5 bases). Between the trimmed V and J ends, which lost 1 base and 4 bases, there was a span of 13 bases. CDR3 size: 15 residues. Germline CDR1 and CDR2: MGHRA and YSYEKL.

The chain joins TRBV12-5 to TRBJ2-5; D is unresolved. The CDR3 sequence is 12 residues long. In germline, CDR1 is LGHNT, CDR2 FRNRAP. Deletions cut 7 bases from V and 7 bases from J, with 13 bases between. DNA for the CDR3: TGTGCTAGTGCCACTCCCCCGGGGACCCAGTACTTC. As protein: CASATPPGTQYF. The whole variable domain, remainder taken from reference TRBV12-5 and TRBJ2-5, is DARVTQTPRHKVTEMGQEVTMRCQPILGHNTVFWYRQTMMQGLELLAYFRNRAPLDDSGMPKDRFSAEMPDATLATLKIQPSEPRDSAVYFCASATPPGTQYFGPGTRLLVL.

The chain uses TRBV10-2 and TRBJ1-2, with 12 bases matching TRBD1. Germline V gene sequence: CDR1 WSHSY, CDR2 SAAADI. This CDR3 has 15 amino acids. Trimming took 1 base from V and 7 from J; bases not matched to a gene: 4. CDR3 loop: CASSELGQGAFGYTF. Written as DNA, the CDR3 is TGCGCCAGCAGTGAGTTGGGACAGGGGGCGTTTGGCTACACCTTC.

CDR3 loop: CASKEGQGKSGELFF. The CDR3 DNA reads as TGTGCCAGCAAGGAGGGACAGGGAAAATCCGGGGAGCTGTTTTTT. The rearrangement joins TRBV11-3 to TRBJ2-2; 9 positions match TRBD1. Per the germline V gene, CDR1 is SGHNT and CDR2 is YENEEA. Trimming took 7 bases from V and 6 from J; bases not matched to a gene: 9. This CDR3 has 15 residues. The whole variable domain, filled in from reference TRBV11-3 and TRBJ2-2, reads EAGVVQSPRYKIIEKKQPVAFWCNPISGHNTLYWYLQNLGQGPELLIRYENEEAVDDSQLPKDRFSAERLKGVDSTLKIQPAELGDSAVYLCASKEGQGKSGELFFGEGSRLTVL.

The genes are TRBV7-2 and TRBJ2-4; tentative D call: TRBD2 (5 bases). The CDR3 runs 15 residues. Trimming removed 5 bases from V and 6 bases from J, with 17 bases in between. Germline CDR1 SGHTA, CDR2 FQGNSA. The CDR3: CASSPGGSALNIQYF. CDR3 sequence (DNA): TGTGCCAGCAGCCCCGGTGGTAGCGCCCTAAACATTCAGTACTTC.

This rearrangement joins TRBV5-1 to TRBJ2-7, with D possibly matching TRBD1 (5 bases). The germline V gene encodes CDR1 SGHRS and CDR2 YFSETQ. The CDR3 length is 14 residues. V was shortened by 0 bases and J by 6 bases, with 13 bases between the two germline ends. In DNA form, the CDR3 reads TGCGCCAGCAGCTTGGAAGGACAACTGGGCGAGCAGTACTTC. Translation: CASSLEGQLGEQYF. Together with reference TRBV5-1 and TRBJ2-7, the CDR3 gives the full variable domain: KAGVTQTPRYLIKTRGQQVTLSCSPISGHRSVSWYQQTPGQGLQFLFEYFSETQRNKGNFPGRFSGRQFSNSRSEMNVSTLELGDSALYLCASSLEGQLGEQYFGPGTRLTVT.

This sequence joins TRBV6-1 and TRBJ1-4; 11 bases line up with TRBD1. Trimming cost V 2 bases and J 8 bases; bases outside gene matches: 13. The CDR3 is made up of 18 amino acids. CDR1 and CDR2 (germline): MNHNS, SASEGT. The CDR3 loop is CASSENGQGAVGSEKLFF. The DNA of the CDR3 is TGTGCCAGCAGTGAAAACGGACAGGGGGCCGTTGGTTCGGAAAAACTGTTTTTT.

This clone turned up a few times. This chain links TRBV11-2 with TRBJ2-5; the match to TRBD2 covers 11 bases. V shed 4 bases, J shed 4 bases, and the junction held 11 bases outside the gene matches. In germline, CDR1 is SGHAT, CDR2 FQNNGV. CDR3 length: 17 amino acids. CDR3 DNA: TGTGCCAGCAGCTCTAATCTAGCGGGGGGATTGGGAGAGACCCAGTACTTC. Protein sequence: CASSSNLAGGLGETQYF.

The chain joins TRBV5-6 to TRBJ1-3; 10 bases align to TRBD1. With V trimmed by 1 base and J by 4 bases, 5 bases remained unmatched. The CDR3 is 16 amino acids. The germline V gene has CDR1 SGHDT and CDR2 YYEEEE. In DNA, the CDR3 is TGTGCCAGCAGCTTGATCGGACAGGGGGACGGAAACACCATATATTTT. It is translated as CASSLIGQGDGNTIYF.

The CDR3 sequence: CASSPPAGGNEQFF. The CDR3 DNA is TGTGCCAGCTCACCACCGGCAGGGGGCAATGAGCAGTTCTTC. This rearrangement joins TRBV18 to TRBJ2-1, with 7 bases matching TRBD1. The V gene end was trimmed by 0 bases and the J gene end by 6 bases; junction bases not matched to a gene: 2. This CDR3 has 14 residues. Germline values: CDR1 KGHSH, CDR2 LQKENI.

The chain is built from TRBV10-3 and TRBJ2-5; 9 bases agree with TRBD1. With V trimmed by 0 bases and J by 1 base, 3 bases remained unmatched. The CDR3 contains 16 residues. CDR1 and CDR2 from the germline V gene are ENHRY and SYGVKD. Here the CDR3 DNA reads TGTGCCATCAGTGAGTCGGACAGGGGATTCCAAGAGACCCAGTACTTC. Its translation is CAISESDRGFQETQYF.

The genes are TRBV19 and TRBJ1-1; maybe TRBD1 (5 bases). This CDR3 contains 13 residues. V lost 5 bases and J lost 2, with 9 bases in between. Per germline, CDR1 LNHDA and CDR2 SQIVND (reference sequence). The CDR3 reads CASSEDINTEAFF. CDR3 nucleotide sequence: TGTGCCAGTAGTGAGGACATAAACACTGAAGCTTTCTTT.